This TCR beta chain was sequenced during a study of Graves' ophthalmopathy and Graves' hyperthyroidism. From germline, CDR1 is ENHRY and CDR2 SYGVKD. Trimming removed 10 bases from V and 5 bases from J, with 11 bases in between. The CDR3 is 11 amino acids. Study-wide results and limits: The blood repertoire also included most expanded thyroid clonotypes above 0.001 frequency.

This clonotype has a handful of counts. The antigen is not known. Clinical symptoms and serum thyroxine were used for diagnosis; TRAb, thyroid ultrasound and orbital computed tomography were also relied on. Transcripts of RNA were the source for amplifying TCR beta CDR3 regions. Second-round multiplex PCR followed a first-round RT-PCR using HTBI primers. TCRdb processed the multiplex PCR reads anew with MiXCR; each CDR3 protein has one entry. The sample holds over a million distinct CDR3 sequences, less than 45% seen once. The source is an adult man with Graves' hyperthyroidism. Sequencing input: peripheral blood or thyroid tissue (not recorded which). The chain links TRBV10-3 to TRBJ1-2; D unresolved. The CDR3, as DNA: TGTGCCAGCGGGTACCCGTATGGCTACACCTTC. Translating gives CASGYPYGYTF.